A selection of T cell receptor beta chains follows, all from one sample in a study of CD8 T cells in Susac syndrome. From the immunoSEQ multiplex PCR reads, TCRdb called clonotypes with MiXCR, one entry per CDR3 protein. The repertoire holds some 120,000 distinct CDR3 sequences, around 94% seen once, with approximately 0.13% in the top ten. Sequencing was carried out using CD4+ T cells from PBMCs. These TCRs come from a human donor with multiple sclerosis. Each CDR3 is given with its conserved first and last residue. A D gene is named only where the DNA matches it firmly. Rows may omit the clone size; those that give it use once, few, many or a size class.

v_gene	d_gene	j_gene	abundance	CDR3nt	CDR3aa
TRBV23-1	.	TRBJ1-1	.	TGCGCCAGCAGTCAGGCCAAAAGGGGGAGTTACACTGAAGCTTTCTTT	CASSQAKRGSYTEAFF
TRBV5-1	TRBD2	TRBJ2-2	once	TGCGCCAGTAAAGTAGCGGGAGCCCCCGGGGAGCTGTTTTTT	CASKVAGAPGELFF
TRBV7-9	.	TRBJ2-4	.	TGTGCCAGCAGCGGAGGGACCGAGCCAGCCAAAAACATTCAGTACTTC	CASSGGTEPAKNIQYF
TRBV12-3/TRBV12-4	TRBD2	TRBJ2-1	once	TGTGCCAGCAGTTTAGCGAGGGGACTAGCTGGTGAGCAGTTCTTC	CASSLARGLAGEQFF
TRBV29-1	.	TRBJ1-2	once	TGCAGCGTTGAACCCGGGGCTAACTATGGCTACACCTTC	CSVEPGANYGYTF
TRBV12-3/TRBV12-4	.	TRBJ2-7	.	TGTGCCAGCAGTTCCAGGGGTCGGCAGATCTACGAGCAGTACTTC	CASSSRGRQIYEQYF
TRBV6-5	TRBD2	TRBJ2-1	.	TGTGCCAGCAGCTCCGGGACTAGCGGGAACTATGAGCAGTTCTTC	CASSSGTSGNYEQFF
TRBV30	.	TRBJ2-5	once	TGTGCCTGGAGTCGTAGAGAGACCCAGTACTTC	CAWSRRETQYF
TRBV18	.	TRBJ1-2	.	TGTGCCAGCTCGCGGGACCGGATCTATGGCTACACCTTC	CASSRDRIYGYTF
TRBV4-3	TRBD1	TRBJ1-2	once	TGCGCCAGCAGCCTCGGACAGGAACACTATGGCTACACCTTC	CASSLGQEHYGYTF
TRBV28	.	TRBJ1-1	.	TGTGCCAGCAGTGCATCCTACACTGAAGCTTTCTTT	CASSASYTEAFF
TRBV7-2	.	TRBJ1-5	.	TGTGCCAGCAGCTTAGAGGGAGGGTACAACCAGCCCCAGCATTTT	CASSLEGGYNQPQHF
TRBV5-1	TRBD2	TRBJ2-2	.	TGCGCCAGCAGCCTGACTAGCGGAGCGACTAACACCGGGGAGCTGTTTTTT	CASSLTSGATNTGELFF
TRBV6-2/TRBV6-3	.	TRBJ2-1	few	TGTGCCAGCTCAGGCTACCAATCCTACAATGAGCAGTTCTTC	CASSGYQSYNEQFF
TRBV5-4	TRBD1	TRBJ1-1	.	TGTGCCAGCAGCGTGGACAGGATAGCAGCTTTCTTT	CASSVDRIAAFF
TRBV25-1	.	TRBJ1-1	.	TGTGCCAGCAGTGAGAACACTGAAGCTTTCTTT	CASSENTEAFF
TRBV9	TRBD1	TRBJ2-5	.	TGTGCCAGCAGCGTAGGTAGTCGGGGACAGCAAGAGACCCAGTACTTC	CASSVGSRGQQETQYF
TRBV19	TRBD2	TRBJ2-1	.	TGTGCCAGTAGTATTTGGTGGCTAGCGGGAGACGGCAATGAGCAGTTCTTC	CASSIWWLAGDGNEQFF
TRBV19	TRBD2	TRBJ2-1	.	TGTGCCAGTAGTATAGTTTTCGGGCGGGGGGAGCATAATGAGCAGTTCTTC	CASSIVFGRGEHNEQFF
TRBV20-1	TRBD2	TRBJ2-3	.	TGCAGTGCTCGACTAGCGGGAGTAAGAGATACGCAGTATTTT	CSARLAGVRDTQYF
TRBV20-1	.	TRBJ1-4	once	TGCAGTGCTAGAGCCCCCCCACAGGGTCGGCTGTTTTTT	CSARAPPQGRLFF
TRBV29-1	.	TRBJ1-1	.	TGCAGCGTCAGGGGTACCTCGGGGAACACTGAAGCTTTCTTT	CSVRGTSGNTEAFF
TRBV5-4	.	TRBJ1-2	.	TGTGCCAGCAGCTTGTCAGAGCATGGCTACACCTTC	CASSLSEHGYTF
TRBV12-3/TRBV12-4	.	TRBJ2-7	.	TGTGCCAGCAGACAAAGGGGACCTTACGAGCAGTACTTC	CASRQRGPYEQYF